This T cell receptor (beta chain) was profiled in a study of cytomegalovirus exposure and HLA in healthy donors. Notes on the study in general: With further analysis later on, most CMV-associated TCR beta chains appeared HLA-restricted.

The CDR3 has 15 amino acids. Trimming took 4 bases from V and 4 from J; bases not matched to a gene: 5. Germline assignment: CDR1 SGHDT and CDR2 YYEEEE. Points on this clone: Its target is not known.

The PCR contained 60 Vbeta and 13 Jbeta primers. The assay was immunoSEQ multiplex PCR, and TCRdb's table has in-frame clones only and misses some. The sample holds roughly 90,000 clones; roughly four fifths are singletons and the top ten take about 3.4%. The material sequenced was PBMCs. This clonotype was sampled from a man aged 25 to 45 in good health and CMV-seropositive. V is TRBV5-6 and J is TRBJ2-3; the match to TRBD2 covers 11 bases. The CDR3 sequence: CASSAGTSGADTQYF. CDR3 coding DNA: TGTGCCAGCAGCGCCGGGACTAGCGGTGCAGATACGCAGTATTTT.